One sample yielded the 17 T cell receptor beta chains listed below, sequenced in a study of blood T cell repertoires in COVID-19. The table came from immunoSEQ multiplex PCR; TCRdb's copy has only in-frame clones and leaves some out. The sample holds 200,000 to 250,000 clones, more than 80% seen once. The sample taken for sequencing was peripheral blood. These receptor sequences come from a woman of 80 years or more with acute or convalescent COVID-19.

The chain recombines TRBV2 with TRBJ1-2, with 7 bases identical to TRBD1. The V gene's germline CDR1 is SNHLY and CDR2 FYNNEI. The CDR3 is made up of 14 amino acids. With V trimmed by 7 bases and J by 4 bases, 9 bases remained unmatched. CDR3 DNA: TGTGCCAGCACTGGCGACAGGGAGCTCTATGGCTACACCTTC. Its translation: CASTGDRELYGYTF. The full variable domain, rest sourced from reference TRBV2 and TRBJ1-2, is EPEVTQTPSHQVTQMGQEVILRCVPISNHLYFYWYRQILGQKVEFLVSFYNNEISEKSEIFDDQFSVERPDGSNFTLKIRSTKLEDSAMYFCASTGDRELYGYTFGSGTRLTVV.

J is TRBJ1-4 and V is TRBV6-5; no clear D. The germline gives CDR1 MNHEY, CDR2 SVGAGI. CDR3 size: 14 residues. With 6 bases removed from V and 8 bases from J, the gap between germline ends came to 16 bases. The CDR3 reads CASSPDMVPEKLFF. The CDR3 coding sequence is TGTGCCAGCAGCCCCGACATGGTCCCCGAAAAACTGTTTTTT.

CDR3 region: CASSQEDRGGHNEQFF. DNA of the CDR3: TGCGCCAGCAGCCAAGAAGACAGGGGTGGTCACAATGAGCAGTTCTTC. The chain couples TRBV4-1 to TRBJ2-1, with TRBD1 matching 8 bases. The CDR3 is 16 amino acids. V lost 0 bases, J lost 5 bases, and 6 bases stayed unmatched. Germline values: CDR1 MGHRA, CDR2 YSYEKL.

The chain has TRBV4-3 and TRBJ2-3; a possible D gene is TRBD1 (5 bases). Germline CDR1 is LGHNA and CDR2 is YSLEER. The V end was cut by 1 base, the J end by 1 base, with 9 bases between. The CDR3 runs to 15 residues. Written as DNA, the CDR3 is TGCGCCAGCAGCCAAGGACAGATAGGCACAGATACGCAGTATTTT. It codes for CASSQGQIGTDTQYF.

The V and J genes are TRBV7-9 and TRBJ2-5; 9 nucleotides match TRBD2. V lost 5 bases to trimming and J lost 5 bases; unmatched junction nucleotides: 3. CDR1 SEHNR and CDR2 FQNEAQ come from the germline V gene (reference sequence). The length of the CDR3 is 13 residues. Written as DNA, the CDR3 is TGTGCCAGCAGCCCAAGCGGGAGGGAGACCCAGTACTTC. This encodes CASSPSGRETQYF.

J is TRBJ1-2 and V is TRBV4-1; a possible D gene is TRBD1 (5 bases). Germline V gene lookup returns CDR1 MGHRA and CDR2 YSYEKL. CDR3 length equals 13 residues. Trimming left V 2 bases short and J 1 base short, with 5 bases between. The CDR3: CASSQQGNYGYTF. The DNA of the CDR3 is TGCGCCAGCAGCCAACAGGGTAACTATGGCTACACCTTC.

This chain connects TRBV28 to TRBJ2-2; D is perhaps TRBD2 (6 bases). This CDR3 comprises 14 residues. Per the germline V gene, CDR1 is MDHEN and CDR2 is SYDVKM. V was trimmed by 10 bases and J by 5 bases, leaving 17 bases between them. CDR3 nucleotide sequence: TGTGCCATCCAACTACAAGGGAGGACCGGGGAGCTGTTTTTT. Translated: CAIQLQGRTGELFF.

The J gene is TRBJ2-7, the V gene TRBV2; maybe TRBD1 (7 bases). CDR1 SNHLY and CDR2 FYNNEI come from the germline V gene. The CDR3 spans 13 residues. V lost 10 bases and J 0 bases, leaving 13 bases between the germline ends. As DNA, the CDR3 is TGTGCCACCGCGGGACAGATCTCCTACGAGCAGTACTTC. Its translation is CATAGQISYEQYF.

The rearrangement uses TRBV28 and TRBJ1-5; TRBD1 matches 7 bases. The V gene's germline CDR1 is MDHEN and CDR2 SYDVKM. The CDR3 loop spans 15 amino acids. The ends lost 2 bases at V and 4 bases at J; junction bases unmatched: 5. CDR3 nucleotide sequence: TGTGCCAGCAGTTTAGACAGGGATGGTAATCAGCCCCAGCATTTT. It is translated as CASSLDRDGNQPQHF.

CDR3: CASSPAGRYEQYF. The CDR3 DNA is TGTGCCAGCAGCCCCGCGGGCCGCTACGAGCAGTACTTC. The chain joins TRBV6-5 to TRBJ2-7; TRBD2 is a possible D gene (5 bases). With 6 bases removed from V and 3 bases from J, the gap between germline ends came to 12 bases. The CDR3 has 13 residues. From germline, CDR1 is MNHEY and CDR2 SVGAGI.

The CDR3 bases are TGTGCCACCAGTGATTCCCGTGGGGGCTTTAACTATGGCTACACCTTC. Residues: CATSDSRGGFNYGYTF. The genes are TRBV24-1 and TRBJ1-2, with D perhaps matching TRBD1 (6 bases). Trimming shortened V by 2 bases and J by 1 base, and 13 bases separated the two germline ends. CDR1 is KGHDR, CDR2 SFDVKD, per germline. The CDR3 covers 16 residues.

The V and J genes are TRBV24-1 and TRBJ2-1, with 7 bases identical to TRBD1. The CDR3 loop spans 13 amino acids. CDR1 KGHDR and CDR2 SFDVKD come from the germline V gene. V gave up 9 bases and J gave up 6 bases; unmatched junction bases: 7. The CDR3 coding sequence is TGTGCCACCCAAGACAGGGTAGTCAATGAGCAGTTCTTC. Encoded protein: CATQDRVVNEQFF.

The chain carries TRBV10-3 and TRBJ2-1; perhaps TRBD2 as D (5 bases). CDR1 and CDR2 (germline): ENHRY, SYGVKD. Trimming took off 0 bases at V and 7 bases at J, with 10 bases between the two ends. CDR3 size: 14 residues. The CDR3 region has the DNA TGTGCCATCAGTGAGTCGCTAGCAGTGAATGAGCAGTTCTTC. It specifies CAISESLAVNEQFF.

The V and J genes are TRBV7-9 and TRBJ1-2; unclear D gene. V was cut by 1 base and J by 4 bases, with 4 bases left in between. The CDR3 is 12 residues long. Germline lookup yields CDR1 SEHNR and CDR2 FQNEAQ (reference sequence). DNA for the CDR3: TGTGCCAGCAGCTTAGATAGCTATGGCTACACCTTC. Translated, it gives CASSLDSYGYTF.

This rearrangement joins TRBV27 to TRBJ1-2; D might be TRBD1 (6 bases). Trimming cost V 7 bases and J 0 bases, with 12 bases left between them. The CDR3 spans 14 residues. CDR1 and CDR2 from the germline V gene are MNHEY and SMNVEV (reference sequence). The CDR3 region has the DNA TGTGCCAGCAAAGGGGGGGCAGCTAACTATGGCTACACCTTC. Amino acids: CASKGGAANYGYTF.

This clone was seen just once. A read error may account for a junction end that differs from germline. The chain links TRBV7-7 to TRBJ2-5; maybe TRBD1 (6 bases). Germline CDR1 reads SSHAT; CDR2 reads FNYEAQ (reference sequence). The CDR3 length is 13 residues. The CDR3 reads CASSRQVVETQYF. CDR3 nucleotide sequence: TGTGCTAGCAGCCGACAGGTCGTGGAGACCCAGTACTTC.

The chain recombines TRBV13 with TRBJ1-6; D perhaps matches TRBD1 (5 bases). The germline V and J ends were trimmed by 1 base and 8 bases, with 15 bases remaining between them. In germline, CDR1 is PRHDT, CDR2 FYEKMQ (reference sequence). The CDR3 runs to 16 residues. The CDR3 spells CASSLEGRVFDSPLHF. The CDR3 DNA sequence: TGTGCCAGCAGCTTAGAAGGCAGGGTGTTCGATTCACCCCTCCACTTT.